This TCR beta chain is from a study of blood T cell repertoires in COVID-19. The wider study: From T cells, B-cell-depleted T cells, or PBMCs came the material, which was cDNA or gDNA.

This CDR3 contains 13 residues. J was trimmed by 7 bases and V by 5 bases; bases with no gene match: 6. The V gene's germline CDR1 is SGHTA and CDR2 FQGTGA. In the original workflow: Using reference gene primer amplification, nucleated cell counts were estimated. The repertoire was sequenced with immunoSEQ multiplex PCR; TCRdb's copy has only in-frame clones and lacks some. That table furnishes V, J and clone size, whereas the DNA furnished D and trimming. This table has fewer than 300,000 clones, around 89% appearing once. The rearrangement joins TRBV7-3 to TRBJ2-7; 9 bases match TRBD1. Input material: PBMCs or T cells enriched from blood (not recorded which). This clonotype originated in a man aged 35-49 years who had recovered from COVID-19. In DNA, the CDR3 is TGTGCCAGCAGCCCAACCGGGACAGGGGAGCAGTACTTC. Protein product: CASSPTGTGEQYF.